Following are 13 T cell receptor beta chains from one sample sequenced in a study of CD8 T cells in ankylosing spondylitis. TCRdb processed the 5' RACE reads anew with MiXCR; each CDR3 protein has one entry. The data contain 130,000 or so distinct CDR3 sequences, about 6.4% of them singletons. Sequenced input: blood, either unsorted or a sorted T cell fraction (not recorded which). The receptors stem from a male donor with ankylosing spondylitis or in good health (not recorded which).

This clonotype was counted many times. The chain employs TRBV7-9 and TRBJ1-2; 11 positions match TRBD1. This CDR3 contains 17 residues. Germline loops: CDR1 SEHNR, CDR2 FQNEAQ (reference sequence). Trimming cost V 4 bases and J 7 bases; bases outside gene matches: 14. The CDR3 region has the DNA TGTGCCAGCAGCTCCATAACCGTAGGACAGGGGGCTCGTGGCTACACCTTC. Its translation: CASSSITVGQGARGYTF.

This clonotype has a count of ten or more. The chain couples TRBV6-1 to TRBJ1-2, with unresolved D. In germline, CDR1 is MNHNS, CDR2 SASEGT. V dropped 5 bases and J dropped 4 bases, with 23 bases sitting between them. The CDR3 totals 17 residues. The CDR3 spells CASSPPRAASTRYGYTF. In DNA form, the CDR3 reads TGTGCCAGCAGTCCCCCCCGGGCAGCCTCTACCCGCTATGGCTACACCTTC.

This clonotype occurred many times. This chain connects TRBV15 to TRBJ2-7; D not resolved. Trimming took 4 bases from V and 2 from J, leaving 9 bases between them. The CDR3 extends over 13 amino acids. The germline V gene encodes CDR1 LNHNV and CDR2 YYDKDF (reference sequence). In DNA form, the CDR3 reads TGTGCCACCAGCATTTCCAGAACCTACGAGCAGTACTTC. This translates into CATSISRTYEQYF.

This clonotype was seen many times. The chain has TRBV20-1 and TRBJ2-5; D might be TRBD1 or TRBD2, each matching 5 bases. Germline V CDR1 and CDR2: DFQATT, SNEGSKA (reference sequence). The CDR3 loop spans 13 amino acids. V lost 3 bases, J lost 2 bases, and 10 bases lay in between. The CDR3 DNA is TGCAGTGCTAGGAGGGGAACTCAAGAGACCCAGTACTTC. This encodes CSARRGTQETQYF.

Many counts were recorded for this clonotype. The genes are TRBV11-2 and TRBJ2-7, with TRBD1 matching over 7 bases. In germline, CDR1 is SGHAT, CDR2 FQNNGV. Losses at the gene ends were 0 bases for V and 0 bases for J; bases not matched to a gene: 2. The CDR3 has 15 amino acids. The CDR3: CASSLENRGSYEQYF. CDR3 DNA: TGTGCCAGCAGCTTAGAAAACAGGGGCTCCTACGAGCAGTACTTC.

This clonotype was seen many times. The V and J genes are TRBV20-1 and TRBJ2-1; D is possibly TRBD2 (6 bases). Trimming pared 1 base from V and 5 bases from J, leaving 18 bases between. CDR1 is DFQATT, CDR2 SNEGSKA, per germline (reference sequence). The CDR3 has 16 residues. CDR3 amino acids: CSARAYDLGLNNEQFF. As DNA, the CDR3 is TGCAGTGCTAGAGCATACGACCTGGGACTCAACAATGAGCAGTTCTTC.

This clonotype was seen at least ten times. At one end the junction does not follow the germline gene, possibly because of a read error. The chain has TRBV29-1 and TRBJ2-2; tentative D call: TRBD1 (5 bases). CDR3 length: 14 residues. CDR1 and CDR2 (germline): SQVTM, ANQGSEA. CDR3 DNA: TGCAGCGCTGAAGGGGCCCGAAACACCGGGGAGCTGTTTTTT. Translating it yields CSAEGARNTGELFF.

This clonotype showed up many times. CDR3 amino acids: CASSLSTTSHEQYF. In DNA form, the CDR3 reads TGCGCCAGCAGCTTGTCCACGACATCCCACGAGCAGTACTTC. The chain employs TRBV5-1 and TRBJ2-7; D ambiguous. Trimming removed 1 base from V and 5 bases from J, with 13 bases in between. Germline V gene data show CDR1 as SGHRS and CDR2 as YFSETQ. CDR3 length: 14 residues.

This clonotype was picked up many times. The chain is built from TRBV18 and TRBJ2-7, with D perhaps assigned TRBD1 or TRBD2 (5 bases each). V lost 3 bases, J lost 2 bases, and 17 bases lay in between. Germline CDR1 reads KGHSH; CDR2 reads LQKENI. This CDR3 is 16 amino acids long. CDR3 amino acids: CASSPDQNWDAYEQYF. The CDR3 region has the DNA TGTGCCAGCTCACCCGACCAAAACTGGGACGCCTACGAGCAGTACTTC. The entire variable domain, with the rest obtained from reference TRBV18 and TRBJ2-7, is as follows: NAGVMQNPRHLVRRRGQEARLRCSPMKGHSHVYWYRQLPEEGLKFMVYLQKENIIDESGMPKERFSAEFPKEGPSILRIQQVVRGDSAAYFCASSPDQNWDAYEQYFGPGTRLTVT.

With respect to this clonotype: This may stem from a read error, because a much larger clone lies one nucleotide away. This chain connects TRBV20-1 to TRBJ1-4; perhaps TRBD1 as D (6 bases). The germline CDR1 and CDR2 sequences are DFQATT and SNEGSKA (reference sequence). The CDR3 sequence is 11 residues long. CDR3 sequence reads: CSVRAGETLFF. For the CDR3, the DNA is TGCAGTGTTCGGGCAGGGGAAACACTGTTTTTT.

This clonotype was seen at least ten times. V and J are TRBV5-1 and TRBJ1-6, with D unresolved. Between the trimmed V and J ends, which lost 2 bases and 5 bases, there was a span of 20 bases. Germline lookup yields CDR1 SGHRS and CDR2 YFSETQ. The CDR3 contains 18 residues. The CDR3 reads CASSFFAGSSVDNSPLHF. CDR3 bases: TGCGCCAGCAGCTTTTTCGCTGGCTCATCTGTGGATAATTCACCCCTCCACTTT.

This clonotype has at least ten counts. This chain's CDR3 is CASSERAAASQYF. CDR3 sequence (DNA): TGTGCCAGCAGTGAACGGGCGGCGGCCTCGCAGTATTTT. The gene calls are TRBV2 and TRBJ2-3; D gene uncertain. CDR3 size: 13 residues. Looked up from germline, CDR1 is SNHLY and CDR2 is FYNNEI. V was cut by 2 bases and J by 10 bases, with 13 bases left in between.

This clonotype was counted at least ten times. The chain joins TRBV29-1 to TRBJ1-6; no clear D gene. Trimming cost V 3 bases and J 7 bases, with 10 bases left between them. This CDR3 spans 13 amino acids. Germline CDR1 SQVTM, CDR2 ANQGSEA. The CDR3 loop reads CSVEDGLNSPLHF. The DNA for the CDR3 is TGCAGCGTTGAGGACGGTCTCAATTCACCCCTCCACTTT.